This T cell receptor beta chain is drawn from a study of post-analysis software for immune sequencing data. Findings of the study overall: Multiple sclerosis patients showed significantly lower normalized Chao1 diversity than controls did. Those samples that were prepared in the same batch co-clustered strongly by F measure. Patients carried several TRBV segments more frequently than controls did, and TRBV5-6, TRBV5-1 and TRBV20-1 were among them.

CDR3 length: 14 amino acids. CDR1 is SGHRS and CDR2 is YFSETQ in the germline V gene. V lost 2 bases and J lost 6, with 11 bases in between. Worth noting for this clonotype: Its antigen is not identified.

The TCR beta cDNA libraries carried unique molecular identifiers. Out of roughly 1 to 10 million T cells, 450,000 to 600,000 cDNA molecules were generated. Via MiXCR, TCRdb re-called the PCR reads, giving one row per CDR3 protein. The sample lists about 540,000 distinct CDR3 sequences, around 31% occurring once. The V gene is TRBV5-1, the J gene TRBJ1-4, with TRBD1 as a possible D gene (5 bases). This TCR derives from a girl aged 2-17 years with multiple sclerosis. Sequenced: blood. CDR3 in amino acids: CASSLGDHDEKLFF. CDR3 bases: TGCGCCAGCAGCTTAGGGGACCACGATGAAAAACTGTTTTTT.